The following is a T cell receptor beta chain sequence with its context. A few counts support this clonotype. The antigen it binds to is not known. The input lacks base qualities; no much larger clone sits a single base away. According to the study, the label for this sample's treatment or condition signals: live attenuated yellow fever vaccine strain. At every blood-draw timepoint, two biological replicates of bulk PBMCs were collected. PBMCs were isolated from peripheral blood using a standard Ficoll-Paque protocol. TriZol was used to extract RNA from bulk PBMCs, from CD4 and CD8 fractions, and from dextramer-positive and dextramer-negative fractions. The data belong to a study of T cells after yellow fever vaccination (dated by TCRdb to between 2018 and 2021). Concerning the study at large: The SMART-Seq v4 Ultra Low Input RNA kit was used to prepare libraries from fractions with low cell numbers. The cohort comprised two healthy male donors, one aged 18 to 29 and one aged 30 to 40 years. Blood was drawn at multiple timepoints before and after primary and secondary immunization, with bulk PBMC replicates and cell subsets isolated. To follow T-cell clones before and after both primary and booster YFV17D yellow fever vaccination, bulk TCR alpha and beta repertoires underwent longitudinal sequencing. The research as a whole found: Most clones expanded after primary vaccination were re-detected after the booster (almost 98% of CD4 and around nine tenths of CD8), suggesting broad memory maintenance. The secondary T-cell response was found to be weaker but faster than the primary response, with a peak reached on day 5 rather than on day 15. A small fraction of clonotypes appeared in both the CD4 and CD8 compartments, likely as a result of convergent recombination. Because only a couple of donors were included in the study, the extent to which the findings can be generalized is limited. Because abundant contaminating clonotypes from the bulk population could be contained in FACS-sorted repertoires, computational filtering was required.

TCR cDNA was made using 5'RACE template switching, a step that added a universal primer site and unique molecular identifiers. Priming for cDNA synthesis came from both the TCR alpha and TCR beta constant segments. Library amplification used two PCR steps, and the second PCR step added sample barcodes and sequencing adapters. Libraries were sequenced on Illumina HiSeq 2500 (2x100 bp) or NovaSeq (2x150 bp). The authors' pipeline ran thus. MIGEC handled demultiplexing of reads and collapsing into UMI consensus sequences, while MiXCR performed V(D)J alignment. Clonotypes responding to the vaccine were identified with edgeR on replicate PBMC samples, with the criteria of FDR below 0.01 and a log2 fold change above 5 up to day 15. Each bulk clonotype received a CD4 or CD8 identity based on whether the sequenced CD4 or CD8 repertoire contained that clonotype at higher abundance. Starting from the raw public reads, TCRdb applied fastp trimming at Q25, assembled clones with MiXCR and retained in-frame beta chains. Merged by CDR3 protein, the rows form single entries marked with the most common genes and DNA. TCRdb assigned the V and J calls; the authors' analysis was not used. The sample yields fewer than 450,000 distinct CDR3 sequences; roughly 8.3% were counted once. The ten biggest clones cover approximately 18% of the sample.

Counted from cysteine to phenylalanine, this CDR3 has 17 amino acids. Only the CDR3 region is kept as DNA, spanning 51 bases read in frame from base 1. CDR1 and CDR2 are drawn from the germline V gene: MNHNS, SASEGT. From V the trimming removes 6 bases and from J it removes 1 base, while the gene matches leave 12 bases of the junction unaccounted for. The sequencing here drew on PBMCs, taken around 45 days after the first yellow fever vaccination. This receptor was identified in a man aged 18 to 30 who received the YFV17D yellow fever vaccine. The rearrangement joined TRBV6-1 to TRBJ2-1, and TRBD2 aligns with 7 junction nucleotides. The CDR3 here reads CASRTLAVDPSYNEQFF. The DNA reads as follows: TGTGCCAGCAGGACGCTAGCGGTGGACCCTTCCTACAATGAGCAGTTCTTC.